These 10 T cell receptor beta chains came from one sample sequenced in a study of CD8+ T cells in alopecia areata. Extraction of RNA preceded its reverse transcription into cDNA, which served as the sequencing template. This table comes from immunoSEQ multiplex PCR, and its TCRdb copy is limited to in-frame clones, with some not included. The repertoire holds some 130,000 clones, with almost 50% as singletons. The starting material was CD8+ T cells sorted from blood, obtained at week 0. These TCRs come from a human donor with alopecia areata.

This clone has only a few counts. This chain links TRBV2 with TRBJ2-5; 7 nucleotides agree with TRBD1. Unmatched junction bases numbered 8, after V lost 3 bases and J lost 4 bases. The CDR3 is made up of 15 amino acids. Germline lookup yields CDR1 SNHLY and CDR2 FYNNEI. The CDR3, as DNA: TGTGCCAGCAGTGACGCAATGGGGACAGCAGAGACCCAGTACTTC. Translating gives CASSDAMGTAETQYF. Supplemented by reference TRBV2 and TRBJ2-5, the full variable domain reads EPEVTQTPSHQVTQMGQEVILRCVPISNHLYFYWYRQILGQKVEFLVSFYNNEISEKSEIFDDQFSVERPDGSNFTLKIRSTKLEDSAMYFCASSDAMGTAETQYFGPGTRLLVL.

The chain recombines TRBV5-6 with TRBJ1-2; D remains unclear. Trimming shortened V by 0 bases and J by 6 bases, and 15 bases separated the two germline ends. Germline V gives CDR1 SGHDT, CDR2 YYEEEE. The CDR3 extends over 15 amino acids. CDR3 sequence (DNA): TGTGCCAGCAGCTTGGTGGTTTGGGATTCGGATGGCTACACCTTC. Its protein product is CASSLVVWDSDGYTF.

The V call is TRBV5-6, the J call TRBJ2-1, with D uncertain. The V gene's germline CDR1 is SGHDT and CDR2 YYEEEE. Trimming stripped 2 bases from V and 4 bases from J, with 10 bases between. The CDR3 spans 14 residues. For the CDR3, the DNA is TGTGCCAGCAGCTTAGGAGCTGATTACAATGAGCAGTTCTTC. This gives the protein CASSLGADYNEQFF.

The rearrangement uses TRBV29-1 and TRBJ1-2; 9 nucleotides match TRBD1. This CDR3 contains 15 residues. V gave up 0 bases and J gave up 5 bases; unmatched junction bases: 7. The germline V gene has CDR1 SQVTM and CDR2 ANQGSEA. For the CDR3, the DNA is TGCAGCGTTGAAGATTATTCGGACAGGGGTTATGGCTACACCTTC. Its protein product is CSVEDYSDRGYGYTF.

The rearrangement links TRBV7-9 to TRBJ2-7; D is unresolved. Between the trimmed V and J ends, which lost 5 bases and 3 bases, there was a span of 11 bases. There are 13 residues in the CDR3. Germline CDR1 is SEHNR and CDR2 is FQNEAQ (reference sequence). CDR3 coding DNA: TGTGCCAGCAGCCCCGAGACGGACTACGAGCAGTACTTC. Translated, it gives CASSPETDYEQYF.

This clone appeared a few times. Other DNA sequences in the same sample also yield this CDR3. The CDR3 DNA is TGTGCCAGCAGTTTACAGGGCTACGAGCAGTACTTC. This translates into CASSLQGYEQYF. The chain combines TRBV27 with TRBJ2-7, with a possible D match to TRBD1 (5 bases). The germline gives CDR1 MNHEY, CDR2 SMNVEV (reference sequence). The CDR3 runs 12 residues. Between the trimmed V and J ends, which lost 2 bases and 3 bases, there was a span of 5 bases.

CDR3 region: CASRAGSYEQYF. The DNA of the CDR3 is TGTGCCAGCAGGGCGGGGAGCTACGAGCAGTACTTC. This chain joins TRBV6-5 and TRBJ2-7; a weak D match, TRBD2 (6 bases). Germline V gives CDR1 MNHEY, CDR2 SVGAGI. The CDR3 contains 12 residues. Trimming shortened V by 6 bases and J by 3 bases, and 9 bases separated the two germline ends.

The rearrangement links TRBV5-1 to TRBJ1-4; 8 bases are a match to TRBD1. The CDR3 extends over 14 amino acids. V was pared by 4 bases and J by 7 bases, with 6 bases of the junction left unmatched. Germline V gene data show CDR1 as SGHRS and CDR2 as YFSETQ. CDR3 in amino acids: CASSTWTGSEKLFF. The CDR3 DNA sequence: TGCGCCAGCAGCACCTGGACAGGGTCTGAAAAACTGTTTTTT.

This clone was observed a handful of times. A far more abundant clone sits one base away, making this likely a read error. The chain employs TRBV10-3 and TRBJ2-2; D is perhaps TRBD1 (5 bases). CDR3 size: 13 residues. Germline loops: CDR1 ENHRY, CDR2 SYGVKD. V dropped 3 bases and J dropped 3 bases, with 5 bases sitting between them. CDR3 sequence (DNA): TGTGCCATCAGTGACAGGGACACCGGGGAGCTGTTTTTT. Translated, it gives CAISDRDTGELFF.

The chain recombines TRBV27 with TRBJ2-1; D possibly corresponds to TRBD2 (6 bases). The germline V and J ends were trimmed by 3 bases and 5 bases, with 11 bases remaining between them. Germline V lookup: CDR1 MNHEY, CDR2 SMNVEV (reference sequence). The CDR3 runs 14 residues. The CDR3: CASSFLREHNEQFF. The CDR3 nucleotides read TGTGCCAGCAGTTTTCTGCGGGAACACAATGAGCAGTTCTTC.